The 17 T cell receptor beta chains in this list originate from one sample, sequenced in a study of OX40 agonist ivuxolimab in advanced cancers. The data were produced by immunoSEQ multiplex PCR, yet TCRdb's version contains in-frame clones alone and is incomplete. The data hold over 50,000 clones, with 80% to 95% observed a single time. Sequenced here: CD4+ or CD8+ T cells sorted from blood, sampled in a trial of the OX40 agonist ivuxolimab. Every receptor here comes from an adult with an advanced solid tumor such as melanoma, head and neck, liver or kidney cancer.

The gene calls are TRBV13 and TRBJ1-1; TRBD1 aligns across 7 bases. The ends lost 5 bases at V and 3 bases at J; junction bases unmatched: 12. The V gene's germline CDR1 is PRHDT and CDR2 FYEKMQ (reference sequence). The CDR3 spans 16 residues. The CDR3 bases are TGTGCCAGCAGCGAACAGGGGAGAAGGTCCGACACTGAAGCTTTCTTT. Protein product: CASSEQGRRSDTEAFF.

J is TRBJ1-1 and V is TRBV7-9; no firm D call. The V gene lost 6 bases and the J gene lost 6 bases, with 11 bases spanning the gap. This CDR3 contains 12 residues. The germline CDR1 and CDR2 sequences are SEHNR and FQNEAQ (reference sequence). CDR3 sequence reads: CASRKGWSEAFF. CDR3 DNA sequence: TGTGCCAGCAGAAAAGGATGGTCTGAAGCTTTCTTT.

The gene calls are TRBV28 and TRBJ2-7, with D tentatively TRBD1 (6 bases). The CDR3 loop spans 12 amino acids. V lost 2 bases to trimming and J lost 4 bases, with 6 bases between them. The germline V gene has CDR1 MDHEN and CDR2 SYDVKM. The CDR3 DNA follows: TGTGCCAGCAGTTTACAGGGGTACGAGCAGTACTTC. Translating it yields CASSLQGYEQYF.

This clone was detected once. V is TRBV10-2 and J is TRBJ2-7; D call uncertain. The germline CDR1 and CDR2 sequences are WSHSY and SAAADI. This CDR3 has 16 amino acids. Between the trimmed V and J ends, which lost 3 bases and 2 bases, there was a span of 17 bases. The DNA for the CDR3 is TGCGCCAGCAGTGACATTAGGGCGGTCCATACCTACGAGCAGTACTTC. It is translated as CASSDIRAVHTYEQYF.

The chain has TRBV7-2 and TRBJ2-7; 13 positions match TRBD2. Germline-derived CDR1 and CDR2 are SGHTA and FQGNSA. J was trimmed by 6 bases and V by 4 bases; bases with no gene match: 9. There are 16 residues in the CDR3. The CDR3 DNA follows: TGTGCCAGCAGCTCCCCCGAGACTAGCGGGAGGCTCGAGCAGTACTTC. It translates to CASSSPETSGRLEQYF. Drawing the rest from reference TRBV7-2 and TRBJ2-7, the complete variable domain is GAGVSQSPSNKVTEKGKDVELRCDPISGHTALYWYRQSLGQGLEFLIYFQGNSAPDKSGLPSDRFSAERTGGSVSTLTIQRTQQEDSAVYLCASSSPETSGRLEQYFGPGTRLTVT.

The CDR3 spells CASSDSRGTNYGYTF. In nucleotides, the CDR3 is TGTGCCAGCAGCGATAGCAGGGGAACTAACTATGGCTACACCTTC. The genes are TRBV9 and TRBJ1-2, with D maybe TRBD1 (6 bases). The length of the CDR3 is 15 residues. Between the trimmed V and J ends, which lost 3 bases and 0 bases, there was a span of 12 bases. Looked up from germline, CDR1 is SGDLS and CDR2 is YYNGEE.

CDR3 in amino acids: CASSPGPGIETQYF. Here the CDR3 DNA reads TGTGCCAGCTCACCAGGTCCAGGGATAGAGACCCAGTACTTC. The V call is TRBV18, the J call TRBJ2-5, with D maybe TRBD1 (5 bases). This CDR3 comprises 14 residues. Trimming stripped 2 bases from V and 4 bases from J, with 11 bases between. The V gene's germline CDR1 is KGHSH and CDR2 LQKENI.

The V gene is TRBV28, the J gene TRBJ1-3; D gene unclear. CDR1 and CDR2 (germline): MDHEN, SYDVKM. The V end lost 3 bases, the J end lost 7 bases, and 7 bases lay between the germline ends. The CDR3 runs to 12 residues. This chain's CDR3 is CASSFLRNTIYF. The CDR3, as DNA: TGTGCCAGCAGTTTCCTCCGGAACACCATATATTTT.

The V and J genes are TRBV7-2 and TRBJ2-3, with D unresolved. The CDR3 runs 12 residues. V was trimmed by 2 bases and J by 6 bases, leaving 6 bases between them. Germline V lookup: CDR1 SGHTA, CDR2 FQGNSA. The CDR3 region is CASSLLGDTQYF. DNA of the CDR3: TGTGCCAGCAGCTTACTAGGGGATACGCAGTATTTT.

The chain employs TRBV30 and TRBJ2-5; the D is unclear. Trimming removed 2 bases from V and 5 bases from J, with 6 bases in between. The CDR3 is 11 residues long. CDR1 and CDR2 from the germline V gene are GTSNPN and SVGIG (reference sequence). The DNA of the CDR3 is TGTGCCTGGAGTCGTCAGGAGACCCAGTACTTC. Translated, it gives CAWSRQETQYF. Combining the CDR3 with reference TRBV30 and TRBJ2-5 gives the whole variable domain SQTIHQWPATLVQPVGSPLSLECTVEGTSNPNLYWYRQAAGRGLQLLFYSVGIGQISSEVPQNLSASRPQDRQFILSSKKLLLSDSGFYLCAWSRQETQYFGPGTRLLVL.

This clone is classed as large. V gene TRBV15 combines with J gene TRBJ1-1; D uncertain. Germline assignment: CDR1 LNHNV and CDR2 YYDKDF (reference sequence). The CDR3 has 12 amino acids. The V end was cut by 3 bases, the J end by 1 base, with 3 bases between. CDR3 in amino acids: CATSSRNTEAFF. The CDR3 nucleotides read TGTGCCACCAGCAGCCGGAACACTGAAGCTTTCTTT.

This chain links TRBV9 with TRBJ2-2, with D uncertain. Looked up from germline, CDR1 is SGDLS and CDR2 is YYNGEE. The ends were cut back, 0 bases at V and 0 bases at J, with 9 bases in the middle. There are 16 residues in the CDR3. The CDR3 protein is CASSVGPEPNTGELFF. CDR3 sequence (DNA): TGTGCCAGCAGCGTAGGTCCAGAACCGAACACCGGGGAGCTGTTTTTT. The full variable domain, its missing parts supplied by reference TRBV9 and TRBJ2-2, is DSGVTQTPKHLITATGQRVTLRCSPRSGDLSVYWYQQSLDQGLQFLIQYYNGEERAKGNILERFSAQQFPDLHSELNLSSLELGDSALYFCASSVGPEPNTGELFFGEGSRLTVL.

The rearrangement uses TRBV7-9 and TRBJ1-2, with D possibly being TRBD1 (5 bases). Germline V gene lookup returns CDR1 SEHNR and CDR2 FQNEAQ (reference sequence). V was pared by 5 bases and J by 6 bases, with 10 bases between. This CDR3 comprises 12 residues. The CDR3 coding sequence is TGTGCCAGCAGCCTTGGGACGAATGGCTACACCTTC. Protein product: CASSLGTNGYTF.

The rearrangement joins TRBV18 to TRBJ1-2; 9 bases align to TRBD1. CDR1 is KGHSH and CDR2 is LQKENI in the germline V gene. The ends lost 0 bases at V and 2 bases at J; junction bases unmatched: 7. This CDR3 has 17 residues. This chain's CDR3 is CASSPPNEQGANYGYTF. The CDR3 DNA reads TGTGCCAGCTCACCACCGAACGAACAGGGGGCGAACTATGGCTACACCTTC. Drawing the rest from reference TRBV18 and TRBJ1-2, the complete variable domain is NAGVMQNPRHLVRRRGQEARLRCSPMKGHSHVYWYRQLPEEGLKFMVYLQKENIIDESGMPKERFSAEFPKEGPSILRIQQVVRGDSAAYFCASSPPNEQGANYGYTFGSGTRLTVV.

Only one count was recorded for this clone. V gene TRBV9 combines with J gene TRBJ2-2, with D possibly TRBD1 on 5 matching bases. Trimming pared 0 bases from V and 1 base from J, leaving 13 bases between. The V gene's germline CDR1 is SGDLS and CDR2 YYNGEE. The CDR3 runs 17 residues. Here the CDR3 DNA reads TGTGCCAGCAGCGTAGGTGGGCAGGGCTTGAACACCGGGGAGCTGTTTTTT. This codes for CASSVGGQGLNTGELFF.

The chain employs TRBV4-1 and TRBJ1-4; 7 nucleotides agree with TRBD1. V was pared by 6 bases and J by 8 bases, with 6 bases of the junction left unmatched. Germline V lookup: CDR1 MGHRA, CDR2 YSYEKL. The CDR3 consists of 13 residues. The CDR3 sequence: CASRTGTVEKLFF. CDR3 nucleotides: TGCGCCAGCAGGACAGGGACCGTCGAAAAACTGTTTTTT.

V gene TRBV27 combines with J gene TRBJ2-3; TRBD2 agrees at 9 bases. Germline V gene data show CDR1 as MNHEY and CDR2 as SMNVEV (reference sequence). V gave up 5 bases and J gave up 5 bases; unmatched junction bases: 5. The CDR3 totals 14 residues. The CDR3 reads CASSLAGGRDTQYF. The CDR3 bases are TGTGCCAGCAGTCTGGCGGGAGGGAGAGATACGCAGTATTTT.